Presented here are 14 T cell receptor beta chains from one specimen sequenced in a study of post-analysis software for immune sequencing data. Study-level points and caveats: Controls showed lower frequencies than patients for five TRBV segments, and TRBV5-6, TRBV5-1 and TRBV20-1 were among these.

No cognate antigen is known for these TCRs. Unique molecular identifiers had been added to the TCR beta cDNA libraries. MiXCR was run by TCRdb on the PCR reads, yielding one entry per CDR3 protein. The sample carries around 190,000 distinct CDR3 sequences, around 29% recorded once. The sample consisted of blood. The receptors were sampled from a girl aged 2 to 17 with multiple sclerosis.

The chain carries TRBV20-1 and TRBJ2-1, with 16 positions matching TRBD2. The J segment lost 6 bases and the V segment lost 3 bases, leaving 2 bases of the junction unmatched. CDR1 is DFQATT, CDR2 SNEGSKA, per germline (reference sequence). The CDR3 extends over 15 amino acids. This chain's CDR3 is CSARGLAGGLNEQFF. In nucleotides, the CDR3 is TGCAGTGCTAGGGGACTAGCGGGGGGGCTCAATGAGCAGTTCTTC.

The J gene is TRBJ2-1, the V gene TRBV20-1; D is ambiguous. This CDR3 has 14 amino acids. Trimming left V 2 bases short and J 0 bases short, with 8 bases between. Germline CDR1 reads DFQATT; CDR2 reads SNEGSKA (reference sequence). CDR3 DNA: TGCAGTGCTAGAACGGAGAGCTCCTACAATGAGCAGTTCTTC. This translates into CSARTESSYNEQFF.

This clonotype has a handful of counts. The V and J genes are TRBV20-1 and TRBJ2-1, with D possibly called TRBD1 or TRBD2 (5 bases each). V was clipped by 6 bases and J by 12 bases, with 27 bases between them. The CDR3 is 15 residues long. Germline CDR1 reads DFQATT; CDR2 reads SNEGSKA (reference sequence). This chain's CDR3 is CSAPLLEMRGVGQFF. The CDR3 DNA reads as TGCAGTGCGCCGCTCCTAGAGATGAGGGGAGTTGGGCAGTTCTTC.

This clonotype was seen only a few times. The V gene is TRBV12-3 or TRBV12-4, the J gene TRBJ1-1, with D possibly matching TRBD1 (5 bases). There are 15 residues in the CDR3. Trimming left V 6 bases short and J 1 base short, with 15 bases between. The CDR3 region has the DNA TGTGCCAGCAGGCCACAACAGGCAGAGAACACTGAAGCTTTCTTT. The encoded protein is CASRPQQAENTEAFF.

This clonotype has a single count. As DNA, the CDR3 is TGCAGTGCTAGGGATCCACGGGCGGGAGTGAGAGATACGCAGTATTTT. Translated: CSARDPRAGVRDTQYF. This chain uses TRBV20-1 with TRBJ2-3; 7 bases align to TRBD2. The CDR3 has 16 amino acids. Germline CDR1 reads DFQATT; CDR2 reads SNEGSKA (reference sequence). The V gene end was trimmed by 3 bases and the J gene end by 5 bases; junction bases not matched to a gene: 14.

The sample holds many counts of this clonotype. V is TRBV6-2 or TRBV6-3 and J is TRBJ2-3; weak D call: TRBD1 (6 bases). Germline V gene lookup returns CDR1 MNHEY and CDR2 SVGEGT. The CDR3 length is 16 residues. The V end was cut by 8 bases, the J end by 4 bases, with 22 bases between. CDR3 amino acids: CASSTPRDNLADTQYF. The CDR3 DNA reads TGTGCCAGCTCCACCCCTCGGGACAATTTGGCAGATACGCAGTATTTT.

This chain connects TRBV27 to TRBJ2-3; 8 bases align to TRBD1. The CDR3 covers 15 residues. Germline V gene lookup returns CDR1 MNHEY and CDR2 SMNVEV (reference sequence). Trimming took 1 base from V and 2 from J; bases not matched to a gene: 2. Written as DNA, the CDR3 is TGTGCCAGCAGTTTATGGGGACAGGACACAGATACGCAGTATTTT. Protein: CASSLWGQDTDTQYF.

The table lists this clonotype with a few counts. The chain has TRBV7-6 and TRBJ1-1; possible D gene TRBD1, 5 bases. V dropped 5 bases and J dropped 4 bases, with 17 bases sitting between them. Germline V gene data show CDR1 as SGHVS and CDR2 as FNYEAQ. The CDR3 runs 15 residues. CDR3 DNA: TGTGCCAGCAGCCCCCCGGTTCGGGGGTTCACTGAAGCTTTCTTT. This gives the protein CASSPPVRGFTEAFF.

This clonotype has only a few counts. The chain is built from TRBV9 and TRBJ2-4; the match to TRBD2 covers 7 bases. The J call may be mistaken, given a closer DNA end match to TRBJ2-7. Germline assignment: CDR1 SGDLS and CDR2 YYNGEE. This CDR3 contains 18 residues. DNA for the CDR3: TGTGCCAGCAGCCCGGCGGGGCAGGGTAAGCGGGACGCCTACGAGCAGTACTTC. Its protein is CASSPAGQGKRDAYEQYF.

Only one count was recorded for this clonotype. Since a much larger clone is just one base distant, this may be a read error. This sequence joins TRBV20-1 and TRBJ2-1; no clear D gene. With 7 bases removed from V and 0 bases from J, the gap between germline ends came to 13 bases. The V gene's germline CDR1 is DFQATT and CDR2 SNEGSKA (reference sequence). The length of the CDR3 is 14 residues. This CDR3 is CSGLRLNSYNEQFF. Written as DNA, the CDR3 is TGCAGTGGGTTAAGACTCAACTCCTACAATGAGCAGTTCTTC.

This clonotype was observed a handful of times. The V call is TRBV5-1, the J call TRBJ2-5; tentatively, D is TRBD2 (6 bases). V lost 0 bases to trimming and J lost 2 bases, with 11 bases between them. Germline V gene sequence: CDR1 SGHRS, CDR2 YFSETQ. The CDR3 covers 15 residues. In DNA, the CDR3 is TGCGCCAGCAGCTTGGATCCCGCGGGGCAAGAGACCCAGTACTTC. Its protein product is CASSLDPAGQETQYF.

The table lists this clonotype with many counts. This rearrangement joins TRBV5-1 to TRBJ2-5; D possibly uses TRBD1 or TRBD2 (5 bases each). The DNA end favors TRBJ2-7, so the J call may be wrong. Germline CDR1 is SGHRS and CDR2 is YFSETQ. The CDR3 length is 13 residues. The CDR3 loop reads CASSEGPYGEQYF. The CDR3 DNA reads as TGCGCCAGCAGCGAGGGACCGTACGGCGAGCAGTACTTC.

Comment on this clonotype: A read error may explain this, as a much larger clone is one base away. V and J are TRBV29-1 and TRBJ2-1; unclear D gene. CDR1 and CDR2 from the germline V gene are SQVTM and ANQGSEA. This CDR3 has 12 residues. CDR3 region: CSVGAHPNGQFF. CDR3 coding DNA: TGCAGCGTTGGGGCCCATCCCAATGGGCAGTTCTTC.

For this clonotype: One junction end disagrees with the germline gene, perhaps due to a read error. This sequence joins TRBV7-9 and TRBJ2-7; 10 nucleotides match TRBD2. Germline loops: CDR1 SEHNR, CDR2 FQNEAQ (reference sequence). The CDR3 runs to 17 residues. The CDR3 sequence: CVSSLRTSGGVSNEQYF. The CDR3 bases are TGTGTCAGCAGCCTTCGGACCAGCGGGGGGGTCTCCAATGAGCAGTACTTC.